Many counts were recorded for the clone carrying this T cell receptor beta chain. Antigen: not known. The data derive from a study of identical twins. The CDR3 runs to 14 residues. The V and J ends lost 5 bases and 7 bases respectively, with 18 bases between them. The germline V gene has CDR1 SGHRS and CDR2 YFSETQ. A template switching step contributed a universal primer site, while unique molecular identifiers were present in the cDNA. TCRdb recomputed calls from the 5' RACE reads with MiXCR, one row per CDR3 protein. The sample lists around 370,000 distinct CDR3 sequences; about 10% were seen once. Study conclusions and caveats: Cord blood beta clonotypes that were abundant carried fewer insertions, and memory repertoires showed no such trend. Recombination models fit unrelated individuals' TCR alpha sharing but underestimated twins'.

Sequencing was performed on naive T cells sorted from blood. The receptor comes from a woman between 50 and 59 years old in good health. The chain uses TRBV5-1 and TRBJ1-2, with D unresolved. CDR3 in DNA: TGCGCCAGCAGGACCGGGATCTCCTCGCGTGGCTACACCTTC. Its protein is CASRTGISSRGYTF.